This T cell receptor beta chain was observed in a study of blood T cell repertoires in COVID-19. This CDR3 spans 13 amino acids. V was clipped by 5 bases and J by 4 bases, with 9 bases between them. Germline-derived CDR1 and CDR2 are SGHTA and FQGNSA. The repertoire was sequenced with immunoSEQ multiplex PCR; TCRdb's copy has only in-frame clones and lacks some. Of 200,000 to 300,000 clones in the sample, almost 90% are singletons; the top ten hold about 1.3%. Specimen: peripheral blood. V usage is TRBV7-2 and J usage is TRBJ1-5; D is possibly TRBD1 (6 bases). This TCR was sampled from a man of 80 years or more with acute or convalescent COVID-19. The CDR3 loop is CASSRDRNQPQHF. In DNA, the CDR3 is TGTGCCAGCAGCCGTGACAGGAATCAGCCCCAGCATTTT. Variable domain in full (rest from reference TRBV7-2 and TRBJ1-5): GAGVSQSPSNKVTEKGKDVELRCDPISGHTALYWYRQSLGQGLEFLIYFQGNSAPDKSGLPSDRFSAERTGGSVSTLTIQRTQQEDSAVYLCASSRDRNQPQHFGDGTRLSIL.